One sample yielded the 3 T cell receptor beta chains listed below, sequenced in a study of control samples from healthy donors and cancer patients. Repertoires were generated with immunoSEQ multiplex PCR, while TCRdb's copy carries only in-frame clones and drops some. The sample records 100,000 to 150,000 clones, around 92% being singletons. Material for sequencing was blood. All receptors derive from a woman aged 45 to 65 in good health.

This chain uses TRBV28 with TRBJ2-1, with 8 bases lining up with TRBD1. V lost 2 bases to trimming and J lost 1 base; unmatched junction nucleotides: 4. There are 16 residues in the CDR3. Germline V lookup: CDR1 MDHEN, CDR2 SYDVKM. CDR3: CASSLVRGLSYNEQFF. CDR3 sequence (DNA): TGTGCCAGCAGTTTAGTCAGGGGGCTATCCTACAATGAGCAGTTCTTC.

This clone was observed many times. V and J are TRBV15 and TRBJ1-4, with unresolved D. Trimming cost V 8 bases and J 8 bases, with 6 bases left between them. This CDR3 comprises 10 residues. CDR1 LNHNV and CDR2 YYDKDF come from the germline V gene (reference sequence). The CDR3 reads CATSREKLFF. As DNA, the CDR3 is TGTGCCACCTCCAGAGAAAAACTGTTTTTT.

V usage is TRBV6-1 and J usage is TRBJ2-6; D is unclear. The CDR3 runs 13 residues. V was pared by 3 bases and J by 3 bases, with 3 bases between. Germline V gene data show CDR1 as MNHNS and CDR2 as SASEGT. This CDR3 reads CASSDSGANVLTF. DNA for the CDR3: TGTGCCAGCAGTGATAGTGGGGCCAACGTCCTGACTTTC.